A selection of T cell receptor beta chains follows, all from one sample in a study of T cell repertoires in cytomegalovirus infection. The antigens for these receptors are not known. MiXCR was run by TCRdb on the reads, yielding one entry per CDR3 protein. This table holds 27,000 or so distinct CDR3 sequences, about 19% found once. Material: CD8+ T cells from cultured PBMCs, obtained from culture after CMV antigen stimulation. The receptors stem from a human donor in good health (CMV status not recorded). Some clones in this sample may be carry-over from other donors' samples. CDR3s include the opening cysteine and the closing phenylalanine or tryptophan. The D gene is left open where the match is weak. Expanded clones get a size class; other rows say once, few or many, or leave the size out.

J	size	D	V	DNA	CDR3
TRBJ1-2	few	-	TRBV28	TGTGCCAGCAGTTTAGACAGGTTTAACTATGGCTACACCTTC	CASSLDRFNYGYTF
TRBJ1-6	few	-	TRBV6-5	TGTGCCAGCAGTTACGGGGCCAAGGGATCCCTCCACTTT	CASSYGAKGSLHF
TRBJ2-1	-	TRBD1	TRBV7-9	TGTGCCAGCAGCTTTCTCTCCCAGGGGGCTTCCTACAATGAGCAGTTCTTC	CASSFLSQGASYNEQFF
TRBJ2-7	-	TRBD1	TRBV7-2	TGTGCCATCAGCCGCCGGGACAGGGGGCGAGGGGAGCAGTACTTC	CAISRRDRGRGEQYF
TRBJ1-2	-	-	TRBV6-2/TRBV6-3	TGTGCCAGCAGTTACAGGCAGAACTATGGCTACACCTTC	CASSYRQNYGYTF
TRBJ2-7	few	TRBD1	TRBV15	TGTGCCACCAGCACCGGGACAGGGGGCTACGAGCAGTACTTC	CATSTGTGGYEQYF
TRBJ2-7	few	-	TRBV13	TGTGCCAGCAGCTTAGAGCCGGGGGCCTACGAGCAGTACTTC	CASSLEPGAYEQYF
TRBJ2-7	few	-	TRBV20-1	TGCAGTGCTAGAATCGCTGGGAGCGAGCAGTACTTC	CSARIAGSEQYF
TRBJ2-5	-	TRBD2	TRBV7-3	TGTGCCAGCAGCCCCGGACTAGCGGGGGGCCGAGAGACCCAGTACTTC	CASSPGLAGGRETQYF
TRBJ1-5	-	-	TRBV15	TGTGCCACCAGCTTACCTTCTAGCAATCAGCCCCAGCATTTT	CATSLPSSNQPQHF
TRBJ1-2	few	-	TRBV12-3/TRBV12-4	TGTGCCAGCAGGCCCGGAGACGACTATGGCTACACCTTC	CASRPGDDYGYTF
TRBJ2-3	many	-	TRBV20-1	TGCAGTGAGGCGGCCACAGATACGCAGTATTTT	CSEAATDTQYF
TRBJ2-5	few	TRBD1	TRBV24-1	TGTGCCACCAGTGATCGTGCCCCGGGACAGGGGGCATGGAAGACCCAGTACTTC	CATSDRAPGQGAWKTQYF
TRBJ2-2	many	-	TRBV6-5	TGTGCCAGCAGTTACTCCCCCATACCGGGCCCCACCGGGGAGCTGTTTTTT	CASSYSPIPGPTGELFF
TRBJ2-1	few	-	TRBV7-2	TGTGCCAGCAGCTTCCAGAGCTCCTACAATGAGCAGTTCTTC	CASSFQSSYNEQFF
TRBJ2-7	few	TRBD2	TRBV11-2	TGTGCCAGCAGGGCGGGGGAGCCCGGCGAGCAGTACTTC	CASRAGEPGEQYF
TRBJ2-7	few	-	TRBV7-2	TGTGCCAGCAGCTTAGACCCAAGCTACGAGCAGTACTTC	CASSLDPSYEQYF
TRBJ1-2	few	-	TRBV7-9	TGTGCCAGCAGCTCACCGTCAAGCCTGAGGAACTATGGCTACACCTTC	CASSSPSSLRNYGYTF
TRBJ2-5	-	TRBD1	TRBV5-6	TGTGCCAGCAGTTACGACAGGGAAGAGACCCAGTACTTC	CASSYDREETQYF
TRBJ1-2	-	-	TRBV7-2	TGTGCCAGCAGCCCCGGGAAGGGTAAGGGGCTTGGCTACACCTTC	CASSPGKGKGLGYTF
TRBJ2-7	-	-	TRBV7-3	TGTGCCAGCAGCGTAATCGGGACGCAGAGCTCCTACGAGCAGTACTTC	CASSVIGTQSSYEQYF
TRBJ2-3	few	TRBD2	TRBV19	TGTGCCAGTAGTACTGTAGCGGGCTTGACAGATACGCAGTATTTT	CASSTVAGLTDTQYF
TRBJ1-1	-	-	TRBV28	TGTGCCAGCAGCCCCATTATTTGGACTGAAGCTTTCTTT	CASSPIIWTEAFF
TRBJ2-1	few	TRBD2	TRBV6-4	TGTGCCAGCAGTGAGAGAGCGGGGGACTACAATGAGCAGTTCTTC	CASSERAGDYNEQFF
TRBJ2-3	-	TRBD1	TRBV5-1	TGCGCCAGCAGCTCCCGGGACAGCTCAGATACGCAGTATTTT	CASSSRDSSDTQYF
TRBJ1-5	-	-	TRBV7-2	TGTGCCAGCAGCTTAGATCGTAGCCCAGAGGTTCCGAGCAATCAGCCCCAGCATTTT	CASSLDRSPEVPSNQPQHF
TRBJ2-7	-	-	TRBV14	TGTGCCAGCAGCCAAGTGGGGCAGGAGCGCTACGAGCAGTACTTC	CASSQVGQERYEQYF
TRBJ1-1	-	TRBD1	TRBV5-1	TGCGCCAGCAGCCCAACCCAAAACAGGGGACCTGAAGCTTTCTTT	CASSPTQNRGPEAFF
TRBJ1-1	few	-	TRBV7-3	TGTGCCAGCAGCTTACAGGCGGGAACGAACACTGAAGCTTTCTTT	CASSLQAGTNTEAFF
TRBJ2-1	-	-	TRBV7-8	TGTGCCAGCAGCTTAGTGGGGGGGGGACAGAATGAGCAGTTCTTC	CASSLVGGGQNEQFF
TRBJ2-7	many	-	TRBV7-2	TGTGCCAGCAGCTCGAGCTCCTACGAGCAGTACTTC	CASSSSSYEQYF